This T cell receptor (beta chain) was obtained from a study of tumor and adjacent non-tumor tissue in lung cancer (dated by TCRdb to 2016 to 2018). In the study overall: Of the cohort, 12 patients had adenocarcinoma, 2 had squamous cell carcinoma and 1 had small cell lung cancer. In total, sequencing yielded under 150 million productive TCRbeta reads, which works out to an average of about 3.9 million reads per sample. The approximately 15 enrolled patients, of whom around 10 were men and 5 were women, were aged 31 to 76 years and were diagnosed with TNM stage I to III disease. Bulk TCRbeta repertoires were compared between lung tumor tissue and matched distant non-tumor lung tissue obtained from about 16 lung cancer patients. Over 25 paired specimens, one tumor and one normal lung sample per patient, were profiled by TCRbeta CDR3 sequencing.

This clonotype was picked up a small number of times. Its target antigen remains unknown. A read error may produce the germline difference seen at one junction end. General conclusions and limits of the study: Peripheral blood was not sequenced, so blood TCRbeta repertoires were not examined in the lung cancer patients of the study. Significantly higher TCR diversity was found in younger patients, and higher tumor TCR diversity was associated with shorter overall and disease-free survival. Neither the sequencing platform nor unique molecular identifiers are mentioned in the methods. Tumor tissue showed significantly greater TCR diversity (inverse Simpson) than normal lung tissue (roughly 390 vs 170, P = 0.0075, Mann-Whitney U test). The top 100 clones made up a significantly larger cumulative share of the repertoire in normal lung than in tumor tissue. The cohort had only around 14 patients, and the authors noted that larger samples and more detailed clinical data are needed.

Receptor amplification or capture employed multiplex PCR. TCRdb lists the instrument as Illumina HiSeq 2500. TCRbeta libraries were constructed through three rounds of nested PCR with primers (Table S4) according to protocols modified from ARM-PCR. PCR products of 200-500 bp were gel-excised and purified with the QIAquick gel extraction kit before sequencing. The authors' pipeline ran thus. Trimmomatic was used to clean the reads, FLASH was used to merge the reads into complete CDR3 sequences, and MiTCR was used to assign the reads to V(D)J germline segments. Clonal diversity was calculated as the inverse Simpson's index using VDJtools. In-frame sequences without a premature stop codon were defined as productive reads. In TCRdb, the public reads were trimmed at Q25 with fastp and aligned with MiXCR, with productive beta chains retained. Each record represents a unique CDR3 protein, reported with the most common genes and DNA among its rows. The V and J calls, along with clone size, are taken from TCRdb and not from the paper's own processing. The sample table shows some 51,000 distinct CDR3 sequences, and about 68% are seen once. The top ten clonotypes cover around 30% of the sample.

RNA was isolated from bulk unsorted tissue, and RNA quality was assessed with a NanoDrop ND-1000 and an Agilent 2100. For the normal lung samples, distant non-tumor tissue was collected more than 3 cm away from the tumor edge. The donors were newly diagnosed lung cancer patients admitted for thoracic surgery in China from August to November 2014 who had not received prior chemotherapy. Patients with previous radiotherapy or chemotherapy, or with another concurrent cancer, were excluded from the study. Surgical tissue pieces of roughly 1-2.2 cm3 were preserved in RNAlater solution and were kept at -80 degrees C until use. The sample comprised distant non-tumor lung tissue. The source is a woman between 65 and 79 years old with non-small cell lung cancer.

This receptor carries the CDR3 CAGSLDGEVDTQYF. Here is the DNA: TGTGCCGGCAGCTTGGACGGGGAGGTAGATACGCAGTATTTT. The chain links TRBV11-1 with TRBJ2-3; perhaps TRBD2 is the D gene, with 6 bases matching. The CDR3 contains 14 residues, cysteine and phenylalanine counted. CDR3 DNA only is kept here, 42 bases in frame from base 1. From a lookup of the germline V gene (reference sequence), CDR1 and CDR2 are SGHAT and FQDESV. Where the CDR3 stops, the reference TRBV11-1 and TRBJ2-3 genes take over; the full variable domain is EAEVAQSPRYKITEKSQAVAFWCDPISGHATLYWYRQILGQGPELLVQFQDESVVDDSQLPKDRFSAERLKGVDSTLKIQPAELGDSAMYLCAGSLDGEVDTQYFGPGTRLTVL.